Listed below are T cell receptor beta chains from one sample, sequenced in a study of T cells in Graves' hyperthyroidism and ophthalmopathy. One entry per CDR3 protein, called by TCRdb with MiXCR from the multiplex PCR reads. This sample yields just under 750,000 distinct CDR3 sequences, of which approximately 36% are seen a single time; more than 25% belongs to the top ten. Sequencing was performed on blood. Every receptor here comes from a middle-aged woman with Graves' hyperthyroidism. The CDR3 runs from the conserved cysteine through the conserved F or W. D genes are given only for firm matches. For some rows the clone size is stated as once, few or many, or as a class when expanded; others skip it.

CDR3aa | CDR3nt | j_gene | abundance | d_gene | v_gene
CSAHLAGEADTQYF | TGCAGTGCTCACCTAGCGGGAGAAGCAGATACGCAGTATTTT | TRBJ2-3 | few | TRBD2 | TRBV20-1
CASRYREFNYGYTF | TGTGCCAGCAGGTACAGGGAGTTTAACTATGGCTACACCTTC | TRBJ1-2 | few | NA | TRBV6-5
CASSTGQGSYGYTF | TGTGCCAGCAGCACGGGACAGGGTAGCTATGGCTACACCTTC | TRBJ1-2 | many | TRBD1 | TRBV7-9
CASSLGTLGNSPLHF | TGTGCCAGCAGTTTGGGGACCCTTGGCAATTCACCCCTCCACTTT | TRBJ1-6 | few | NA | TRBV6-2/TRBV6-3
CASSVQGEEQYF | TGTGCCAGTAGTGTACAGGGGGAGGAGCAGTACTTC | TRBJ2-7 | few | TRBD1 | TRBV19
CASSGPQMGTGELFF | TGTGCCAGCAGCGGTCCCCAGATGGGCACCGGGGAGCTGTTTTTT | TRBJ2-2 | many | NA | TRBV9
CATKTGRYNSPLHF | TGTGCCACCAAGACAGGGAGGTACAATTCACCCCTCCACTTT | TRBJ1-6 | NA | TRBD1 | TRBV10-3
CASRAGVQETQYF | TGTGCCAGCAGGGCGGGGGTACAAGAGACCCAGTACTTC | TRBJ2-5 | NA | TRBD2 | TRBV6-5
CASRDSSGANVLTF | TGTGCCAGCAGGGACTCCTCTGGGGCCAACGTCCTGACTTTC | TRBJ2-6 | many | NA | TRBV2
CASSLRQTNQPQHF | TGTGCCAGCAGCTTGCGACAGACCAATCAGCCCCAGCATTTT | TRBJ1-5 | many | NA | TRBV7-2
CASGLDGGQPQHF | TGTGCCAGCGGCTTAGATGGGGGTCAGCCCCAGCATTTT | TRBJ1-5 | few | NA | TRBV11-2
CASSQPGTGTYEQYF | TGTGCCAGCAGCCAACCCGGGACAGGGACCTACGAGCAGTACTTC | TRBJ2-7 | NA | TRBD1 | TRBV14
CASSLTGTSYEQFF | TGTGCCAGCAGCTTGACCGGGACTAGTTATGAGCAGTTCTTC | TRBJ2-1 | NA | TRBD2 | TRBV7-2
CASSHGQDEQYF | TGTGCCAGCAGTCACGGACAGGACGAGCAGTACTTC | TRBJ2-7 | NA | TRBD1 | TRBV5-6
CASRKENEKLFF | TGTGCCAGCAGAAAGGAAAATGAAAAACTGTTTTTT | TRBJ1-4 | many | NA | TRBV2
CASRVEGVTAFGELFF | TGTGCCAGCAGGGTGGAGGGAGTCACCGCCTTCGGGGAGCTGTTTTTT | TRBJ2-2 | NA | NA | TRBV5-6
CASSRGQINEKLFF | TGTGCCAGCAGCAGGGGACAGATTAATGAAAAACTGTTTTTT | TRBJ1-4 | few | TRBD1 | TRBV11-2
CASSPIGQGAGANVLTF | TGTGCCAGCAGTCCCATCGGACAGGGGGCCGGGGCCAACGTCCTGACTTTC | TRBJ2-6 | NA | TRBD1 | TRBV7-9
CTSSQGPGRDPYEQYF | TGCACCAGCAGCCAAGGCCCCGGGAGAGACCCCTACGAGCAGTACTTC | TRBJ2-7 | NA | NA | TRBV7-2
CATSTSRGDNQPQHF | TGTGCCACCAGCACTTCTCGGGGGGACAATCAGCCCCAGCATTTT | TRBJ1-5 | many | NA | TRBV15
CATGTGIGPLSPLHF | TGTGCCACCGGGACAGGGATAGGCCCCCTCTCACCCCTCCACTTT | TRBJ1-6 | NA | TRBD1 | TRBV10-3
CSVEVVPLDTDTQYF | TGCAGCGTTGAAGTAGTCCCCCTCGACACAGATACGCAGTATTTT | TRBJ2-3 | NA | NA | TRBV29-1
CAWSGANGYTF | TGTGCCTGGAGTGGGGCTAATGGCTACACCTTC | TRBJ1-2 | NA | NA | TRBV30
CATELGMGGDFFF | TGTGCCACCGAACTAGGGATGGGCGGGGATTTTTTTTTT | TRBJ2-2 | NA | NA | TRBV10-3
CASSLGGASDGYTF | TGCGCCAGCAGCTTGGGGGGAGCGTCGGATGGCTACACCTTC | TRBJ1-2 | NA | NA | TRBV5-1
CASSQDSLSGLHF | TGCGCCAGCAGCCAAGATAGTCTCTCGGGACTCCATTTC | TRBJ2-7 | NA | NA | TRBV4-3
CASSLAIWWGSEKLFF | TGTGCCAGCAGCTTAGCGATTTGGTGGGGGAGCGAAAAACTGTTTTTT | TRBJ1-4 | many | NA | TRBV7-8
CASSPRRNADTQYF | TGCGCCAGCAGCCCACGTCGGAACGCAGATACGCAGTATTTT | TRBJ2-3 | NA | NA | TRBV4-3
CASSDSGGYGYTF | TGTGCCAGCAGTGACTCGGGAGGCTATGGCTACACCTTC | TRBJ1-2 | many | NA | TRBV6-4
CASSIGFNTGELFF | TGTGCCAGCAGCATCGGGTTTAACACCGGGGAGCTGTTTTTT | TRBJ2-2 | NA | NA | TRBV7-3
CASSPDPGTTQWTQYF | TGTGCCAGCAGCCCGGACCCGGGGACCACCCAGTGGACCCAGTACTTC | TRBJ2-5 | NA | NA | TRBV5-5